This T cell receptor beta chain appears in the sequencing data of a study of early T cells in non-severe SARS-CoV-2 infection. This clonotype was counted a few times. Germline CDR1 reads MNHEY; CDR2 reads SVGAGI. V dropped 5 bases and J dropped 5 bases, with 19 bases sitting between them. This CDR3 has 16 residues. TCRdb re-called the 5' RACE reads through MiXCR, storing one row per CDR3 protein. The table lists approximately 77,000 distinct CDR3 sequences, roughly an eighth of them singletons. The chain joins TRBV6-5 to TRBJ2-1; the D gene is possibly TRBD2 (5 bases). Sequenced here: whole blood, sampled at baseline. The sequence came from an adult who was a healthcare worker with PCR-confirmed SARS-CoV-2 infection or an uninfected control (not recorded which). The donor label of this sample is uncertain. CDR3 coding DNA: TGTGCCAGCAGTCTTCGGGTCCAGCGGAGAGACAATGAGCAGTTCTTC. Its protein is CASSLRVQRRDNEQFF.